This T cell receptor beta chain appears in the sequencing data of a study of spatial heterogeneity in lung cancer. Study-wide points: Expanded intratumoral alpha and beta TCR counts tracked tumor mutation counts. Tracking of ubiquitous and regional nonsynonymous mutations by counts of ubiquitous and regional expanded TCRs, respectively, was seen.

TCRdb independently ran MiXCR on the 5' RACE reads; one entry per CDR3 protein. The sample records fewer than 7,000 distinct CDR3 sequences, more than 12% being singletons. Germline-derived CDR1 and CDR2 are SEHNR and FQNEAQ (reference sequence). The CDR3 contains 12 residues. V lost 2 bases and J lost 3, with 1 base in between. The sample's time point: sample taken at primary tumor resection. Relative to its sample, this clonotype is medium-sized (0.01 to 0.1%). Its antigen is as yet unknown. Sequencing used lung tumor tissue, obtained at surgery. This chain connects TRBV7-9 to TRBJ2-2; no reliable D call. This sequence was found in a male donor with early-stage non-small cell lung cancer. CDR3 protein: CASSLYTGELFF. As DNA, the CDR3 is TGTGCCAGCAGCTTATACACCGGGGAGCTGTTTTTT.